A selection of T cell receptor beta chains follows, all from one sample in a study of blood T cell repertoires in COVID-19. The protocol was immunoSEQ multiplex PCR, while the TCRdb copy is restricted to in-frame clones and leaves out a portion. The table has about 670,000 clones, over 80% seen once. Sequencing was done on a sample of peripheral blood. Receptors originate from a woman in her late teens or twenties with acute or convalescent COVID-19. CDR3s include the opening cysteine and the closing phenylalanine or tryptophan. D genes are given only for firm matches. Part of the rows lack a size; the others show once, few, many or a class for expanded clones.

J gene: TRBJ2-7; D gene: TRBD1; clone size: -; V gene: TRBV6-5; CDR3 DNA: TGTGCCAGCAGTTACTCGGGACAGGACCTTTACGAGCAGTACTTC; CDR3 protein: CASSYSGQDLYEQYF
J gene: TRBJ1-1; D gene: TRBD1; clone size: -; V gene: TRBV3-1/TRBV3-2; CDR3 DNA: TGTGCCAGCAGCCAAGCGGGGACAGGGGGCGCGAACACTGAAGCTTTCTTT; CDR3 protein: CASSQAGTGGANTEAFF
J gene: TRBJ2-1; D gene: -; clone size: once; V gene: TRBV5-6; CDR3 DNA: TGTGCCAGCAGCTCCGGACAGAACCTCTACAATGAGCAGTTCTTC; CDR3 protein: CASSSGQNLYNEQFF
J gene: TRBJ2-1; D gene: -; clone size: -; V gene: TRBV11-3; CDR3 DNA: TGTGCCAGCAGCTTAGACAGGGGCGTGTTGTTCTTC; CDR3 protein: CASSLDRGVLFF
J gene: TRBJ1-5; D gene: -; clone size: -; V gene: TRBV7-3; CDR3 DNA: TGTGCCAGCAGCTTAGATCTAGATCAGCCCCAGCATTTT; CDR3 protein: CASSLDLDQPQHF
J gene: TRBJ1-3; D gene: -; clone size: -; V gene: TRBV2; CDR3 DNA: TGTGCCAGGAGTGACATCAGAGGTAACACCATATATTTT; CDR3 protein: CARSDIRGNTIYF
J gene: TRBJ1-2; D gene: -; clone size: -; V gene: TRBV7-6; CDR3 DNA: TGTGCCAGCAGCTTTGTACCGGGAGATGGCTACACCTTC; CDR3 protein: CASSFVPGDGYTF
J gene: TRBJ1-4; D gene: -; clone size: -; V gene: TRBV5-4; CDR3 DNA: TGTGCCAGCAGCCCGGACCTAAGCGGTGAAAAACTGTTTTTT; CDR3 protein: CASSPDLSGEKLFF
J gene: TRBJ2-7; D gene: -; clone size: once; V gene: TRBV6-5; CDR3 DNA: TGTGCCAGCAGTCCAGGCTCCTACGAGCAGTACTTC; CDR3 protein: CASSPGSYEQYF
J gene: TRBJ2-3; D gene: TRBD2; clone size: -; V gene: TRBV7-2; CDR3 DNA: TGTGCCAGCAGCCCCCGACTAGCCCTTAGGGCAGATACGCAGTATTTT; CDR3 protein: CASSPRLALRADTQYF
J gene: TRBJ2-5; D gene: -; clone size: -; V gene: TRBV27; CDR3 DNA: TGTGCCAGCAGTTCAGGGGCCTCAAAATACCAAGAGACCCAGTACTTC; CDR3 protein: CASSSGASKYQETQYF
J gene: TRBJ1-6; D gene: -; clone size: -; V gene: TRBV5-4; CDR3 DNA: TGTGCCAGCAGCTCCGACATGGTTAATTCACCCCTCCACTTT; CDR3 protein: CASSSDMVNSPLHF
J gene: TRBJ1-2; D gene: -; clone size: -; V gene: TRBV5-8; CDR3 DNA: TGTGCCAGCAGCTTATATATCGGGGGGCAGGGGAATGGCTACACCTTC; CDR3 protein: CASSLYIGGQGNGYTF
J gene: TRBJ2-7; D gene: -; clone size: -; V gene: TRBV13; CDR3 DNA: TGTGCCAGCAGTGGGCCCTACATGGAGCAGTACTTC; CDR3 protein: CASSGPYMEQYF
J gene: TRBJ1-5; D gene: TRBD1; clone size: -; V gene: TRBV5-6; CDR3 DNA: TGTGCCAGCAGCTTCGGACAGGGGGCTGGGCAGCCCCAGCATTTT; CDR3 protein: CASSFGQGAGQPQHF
J gene: TRBJ1-4; D gene: -; clone size: -; V gene: TRBV28; CDR3 DNA: TGTGCCAGCAGCCGACCACGAGGAACTAATGAAAAACTGTTTTTT; CDR3 protein: CASSRPRGTNEKLFF
J gene: TRBJ1-5; D gene: TRBD1; clone size: -; V gene: TRBV27; CDR3 DNA: TGTGCCAGCAGCTTCGCAGGGGGGTCCCATCAGCCCCAGCATTTT; CDR3 protein: CASSFAGGSHQPQHF
J gene: TRBJ1-1; D gene: -; clone size: once; V gene: TRBV10-3; CDR3 DNA: TGTGCCATCAGTGAGTCTCAGGGGCTCACTGAAGCTTTCTTT; CDR3 protein: CAISESQGLTEAFF